The T cell receptor beta chain under discussion was sequenced for a study of beta chain features in type 1 diabetes. With respect to this clone: Its cognate antigen is unknown.

Every bit of the isolated RNA underwent reverse transcription, so sequencing read expressed TCRB transcripts. Some clones are missing from TCRdb's copy, which holds only in-frame ones; the method was immunoSEQ multiplex PCR. The sample has approximately 140,000 clones, less than 9% seen once. The ends were cut back, 6 bases at V and 0 bases at J, with 11 bases in the middle. Germline V CDR1 and CDR2: SGHVS, FQNEAQ. There are 14 residues in the CDR3. Study conclusions and caveats: In comparison with healthy donors, patients had naive, central memory and Treg TCRB repertoires that appeared more similar. Fewer insertions but more deletions were seen at VDJ junctions in type 1 diabetes patients.

Specimen: central memory CD4+ T cells from blood. This clonotype originated in a woman in her twenties or thirties in good health. V usage is TRBV7-8 and J usage is TRBJ1-1; D might be TRBD1 (6 bases). CDR3 nucleotide sequence: TGTGCCAGCAGAGGGGGAAGTGTGAACACTGAAGCTTTCTTT. It is translated as CASRGGSVNTEAFF.